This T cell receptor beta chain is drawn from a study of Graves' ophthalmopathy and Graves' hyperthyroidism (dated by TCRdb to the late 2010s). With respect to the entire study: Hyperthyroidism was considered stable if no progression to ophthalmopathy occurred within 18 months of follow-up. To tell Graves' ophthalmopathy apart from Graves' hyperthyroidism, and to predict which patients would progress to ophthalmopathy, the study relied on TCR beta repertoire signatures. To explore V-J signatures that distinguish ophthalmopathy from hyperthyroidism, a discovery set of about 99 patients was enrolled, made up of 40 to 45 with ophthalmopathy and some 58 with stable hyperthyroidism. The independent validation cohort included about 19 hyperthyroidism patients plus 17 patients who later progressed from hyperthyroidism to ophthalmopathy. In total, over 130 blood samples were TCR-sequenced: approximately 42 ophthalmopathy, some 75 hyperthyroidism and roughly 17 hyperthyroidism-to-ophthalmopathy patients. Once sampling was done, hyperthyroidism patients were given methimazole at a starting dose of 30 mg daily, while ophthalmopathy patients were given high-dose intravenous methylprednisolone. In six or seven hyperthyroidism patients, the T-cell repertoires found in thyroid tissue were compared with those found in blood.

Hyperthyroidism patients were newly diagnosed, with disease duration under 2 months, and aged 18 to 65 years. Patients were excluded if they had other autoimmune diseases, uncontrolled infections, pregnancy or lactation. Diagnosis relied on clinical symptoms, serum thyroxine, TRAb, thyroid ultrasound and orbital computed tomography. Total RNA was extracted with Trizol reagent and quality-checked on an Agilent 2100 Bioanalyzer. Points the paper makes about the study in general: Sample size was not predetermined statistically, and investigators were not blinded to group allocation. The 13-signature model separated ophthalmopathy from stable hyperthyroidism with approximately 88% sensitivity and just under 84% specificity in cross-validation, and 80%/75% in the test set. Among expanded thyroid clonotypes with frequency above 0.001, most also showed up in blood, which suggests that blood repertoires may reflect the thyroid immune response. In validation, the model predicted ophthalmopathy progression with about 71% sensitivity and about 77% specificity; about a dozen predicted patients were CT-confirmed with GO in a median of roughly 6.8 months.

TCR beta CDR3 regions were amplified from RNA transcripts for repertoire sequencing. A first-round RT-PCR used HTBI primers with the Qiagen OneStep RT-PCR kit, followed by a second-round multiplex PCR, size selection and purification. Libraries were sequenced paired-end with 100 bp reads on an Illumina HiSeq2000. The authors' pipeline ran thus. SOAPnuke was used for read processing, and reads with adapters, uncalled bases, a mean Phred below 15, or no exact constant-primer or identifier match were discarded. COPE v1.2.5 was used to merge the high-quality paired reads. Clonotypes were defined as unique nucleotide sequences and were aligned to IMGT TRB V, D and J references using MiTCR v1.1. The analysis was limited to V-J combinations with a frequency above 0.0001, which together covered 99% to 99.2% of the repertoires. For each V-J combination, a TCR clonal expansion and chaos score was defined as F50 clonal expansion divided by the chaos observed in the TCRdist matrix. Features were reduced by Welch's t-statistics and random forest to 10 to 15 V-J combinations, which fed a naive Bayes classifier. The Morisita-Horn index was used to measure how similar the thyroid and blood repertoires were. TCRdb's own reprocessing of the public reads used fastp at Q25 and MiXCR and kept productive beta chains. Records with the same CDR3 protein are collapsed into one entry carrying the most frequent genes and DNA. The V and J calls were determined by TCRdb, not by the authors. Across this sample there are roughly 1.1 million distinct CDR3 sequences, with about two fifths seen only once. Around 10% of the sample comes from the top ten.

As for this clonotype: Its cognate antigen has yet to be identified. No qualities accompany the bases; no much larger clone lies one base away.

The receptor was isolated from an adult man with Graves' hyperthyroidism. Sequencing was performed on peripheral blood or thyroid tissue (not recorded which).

CDR3 region: CASTPGQAAYGYTF. The base sequence is TGTGCCAGCACCCCGGGACAGGCCGCCTATGGCTACACCTTC. The sequence is built from TRBV12-3 or TRBV12-4 and TRBJ1-2, with 8 middle bases fitting TRBD1. The CDR3 runs 14 residues from the cysteine to the phenylalanine. Just CDR3 DNA is preserved here, 42 bases in frame from base 1. Germline trimming amounts to 7 bases on V and 4 bases on J, with 8 as the count of junction bases outside the gene matches.